These 24 T cell receptor beta chains share one sample of origin, sequenced in a study of neurological immune-mediated disorders. Time point: longitudinal time-point 3. TCRdb reprocessed the 5' RACE reads with MiXCR, giving one entry per CDR3 protein. The sample lists tens of thousands of distinct CDR3 sequences, roughly an eighth occurring once. Sequenced: PBMCs. The source is a male donor with HTLV-1-associated myelopathy (HAM/TSP).

This clonotype was observed at least ten times. The chain couples TRBV18 to TRBJ2-1; 8 nucleotides align to TRBD2. The CDR3 is made up of 17 amino acids. CDR1 KGHSH and CDR2 LQKENI come from the germline V gene. The V and J ends lost 6 bases and 4 bases, in that order; junction bases with no gene match: 14. The CDR3 region has the DNA TGTGCCAGCTCCCACCTAGATGGCGGGGGGACTTACAATGAGCAGTTCTTC. Translated, it gives CASSHLDGGGTYNEQFF.

There are many counts of this clonotype. The V gene is TRBV6-5, the J gene TRBJ1-6; perhaps TRBD1 as D (5 bases). The V end was cut by 6 bases, the J end by 6 bases, with 12 bases between. Germline CDR1 MNHEY, CDR2 SVGAGI. There are 14 residues in the CDR3. The CDR3 spells CASRHRTSNSPLHF. CDR3 bases: TGTGCCAGCAGGCATAGGACATCTAATTCACCCCTCCACTTT.

This clonotype was recorded many times. The chain combines TRBV29-1 with TRBJ1-1, with D tentatively TRBD1 (6 bases). CDR3 size: 13 residues. The V end lost 6 bases, the J end lost 1 base, and 12 bases lay between the germline ends. Germline V gene data show CDR1 as SQVTM and CDR2 as ANQGSEA. The DNA for the CDR3 is TGCAGCGTGTACAGGGAGGCGAACACTGAAGCTTTCTTT. Amino acid sequence: CSVYREANTEAFF.

This clonotype was picked up many times. V and J are TRBV12-3 or TRBV12-4 and TRBJ1-1; TRBD1 agrees at 7 bases. This CDR3 has 14 residues. J lost 0 bases, V lost 6 bases, and 4 bases had no gene match. The CDR3 DNA reads TGTGCCAGCAGGGGACAGCTCATGAACACTGAAGCTTTCTTT. It translates to CASRGQLMNTEAFF.

This CDR3 reads CASSGSPSETQYF. CDR3 sequence (DNA): TGTGCCAGCAGTGGATCGCCTAGTGAGACCCAGTACTTC. This chain uses TRBV25-1 with TRBJ2-5; D gene unclear. Germline CDR1 MGHDK, CDR2 SYGVNS. The V end lost 4 bases, the J end lost 5 bases, and 11 bases lay between the germline ends. CDR3 length: 13 residues.

This clonotype has at least ten counts. This chain links TRBV9 with TRBJ2-3; 14 bases map to TRBD2. V lost 3 bases and J lost 1; bases outside the gene matches: 1. Germline V gene sequence: CDR1 SGDLS, CDR2 YYNGEE. The CDR3 length is 16 residues. CDR3 protein: CASSAGLAGGTDTQYF. The DNA for the CDR3 is TGTGCCAGCAGCGCGGGACTAGCGGGGGGCACAGATACGCAGTATTTT.

This clonotype appeared many times. The chain employs TRBV5-1 and TRBJ2-1; 9 bases fit TRBD2. The CDR3 runs 16 residues. CDR1 is SGHRS, CDR2 YFSETQ, per germline. The V segment lost 4 bases and the J segment 5 bases; nucleotides outside the gene matches: 10. The CDR3 sequence: CASSLSGLAGNNEQFF. The CDR3 nucleotides read TGCGCCAGCAGCCTATCGGGGCTAGCGGGGAACAATGAGCAGTTCTTC. The whole variable domain, filled in from reference TRBV5-1 and TRBJ2-1, reads KAGVTQTPRYLIKTRGQQVTLSCSPISGHRSVSWYQQTPGQGLQFLFEYFSETQRNKGNFPGRFSGRQFSNSRSEMNVSTLELGDSALYLCASSLSGLAGNNEQFFGPGTRLTVL.

The V and J genes are TRBV20-1 and TRBJ2-1; 11 bases are shared with TRBD2. CDR3 length: 15 residues. Losses at the gene ends were 0 bases for V and 6 bases for J; bases not matched to a gene: 4. The germline CDR1 and CDR2 sequences are DFQATT and SNEGSKA (reference sequence). This CDR3 is CSARDGTSGRNEQFF. CDR3 in DNA: TGCAGTGCTAGAGATGGGACTAGCGGTCGCAATGAGCAGTTCTTC.

This clonotype was detected ten times or more. This chain uses TRBV20-1 with TRBJ1-1; maybe TRBD1 (5 bases). The ends were cut back, 3 bases at V and 0 bases at J, with 8 bases in the middle. Germline loops: CDR1 DFQATT, CDR2 SNEGSKA (reference sequence). The CDR3 has 13 amino acids. The CDR3 region is CSASRTLNTEAFF. DNA of the CDR3: TGCAGTGCTAGTAGGACATTGAACACTGAAGCTTTCTTT.

This clonotype was counted ten times or more. The CDR3 region has the DNA TGTGCCAGCAGCTTAGAGTTTTCACAGGCACCCTACGAGCAGTACTTC. The encoded protein is CASSLEFSQAPYEQYF. The gene calls are TRBV7-9 and TRBJ2-7; TRBD1 is a possible D gene (5 bases). The germline V gene encodes CDR1 SEHNR and CDR2 FQNEAQ (reference sequence). CDR3 size: 16 residues. V lost 1 base and J 2 bases, leaving 15 bases between the germline ends.

In this sample, this clonotype turned up many times. The V call is TRBV6-5, the J call TRBJ1-5; D possibly corresponds to TRBD1 (6 bases). This CDR3 spans 16 amino acids. The germline gives CDR1 MNHEY, CDR2 SVGAGI. Trimming pared 5 bases from V and 2 bases from J, leaving 16 bases between. The CDR3 DNA follows: TGTGCCAGCAGTCCTCAGGGGAGGGGCGGCAATCAGCCCCAGCATTTT. Its protein product is CASSPQGRGGNQPQHF.

This clonotype has at least ten counts. The V and J genes are TRBV4-3 and TRBJ2-5; 11 bases are shared with TRBD2. Trimming at V came to 5 bases and at J to 5 bases, leaving 7 bases not matched to a gene. The germline gives CDR1 LGHNA, CDR2 YSLEER. The CDR3 runs 15 residues. The CDR3 region is CASSSSSGGFETQYF. The CDR3 DNA reads TGCGCCAGCAGCTCGTCTAGCGGGGGGTTCGAGACCCAGTACTTC.

By sample fraction, this clonotype is medium-sized. V gene TRBV10-3 combines with J gene TRBJ2-1, with D possibly matching TRBD2 (5 bases). V lost 6 bases to trimming and J lost 0 bases, with 12 bases between them. The CDR3 totals 15 residues. Germline V gene lookup returns CDR1 ENHRY and CDR2 SYGVKD. The CDR3: CAIREHTSSYNEQFF. The DNA for the CDR3 is TGTGCCATCAGGGAACATACTAGCTCCTACAATGAGCAGTTCTTC.

This clonotype was observed at least ten times. The chain couples TRBV27 to TRBJ2-7; TRBD1 aligns across 7 bases. Trimming took 5 bases from V and 3 from J; bases not matched to a gene: 1. Germline values: CDR1 MNHEY, CDR2 SMNVEV (reference sequence). The CDR3 has 12 residues. CDR3 bases: TGTGCCAGCAGTCGGACAGGCTACGAGCAGTACTTC. Encoded protein: CASSRTGYEQYF.

There are many counts of this clonotype. The rearrangement joins TRBV29-1 to TRBJ1-1; possibly TRBD1 for D (6 bases). The CDR3 extends over 14 amino acids. Germline V gene data show CDR1 as SQVTM and CDR2 as ANQGSEA. V lost 3 bases to trimming and J lost 4 bases, with 15 bases between them. The CDR3 nucleotides are TGCAGCGTTGACGGGGGCGGGTATCGCACTGAAGCTTTCTTT. It translates to CSVDGGGYRTEAFF.

This clonotype has at least ten counts. The chain uses TRBV27 and TRBJ1-5; D gene ambiguous. V was trimmed by 4 bases and J by 3 bases, leaving 13 bases between them. CDR3 size: 15 residues. CDR1 and CDR2 from the germline V gene are MNHEY and SMNVEV (reference sequence). CDR3 region: CASSYLSSANQPQHF. DNA of the CDR3: TGTGCCAGCAGTTATTTGTCTTCGGCCAATCAGCCCCAGCATTTT.

This clonotype was seen ten or more times. The chain recombines TRBV6-6 with TRBJ2-7; D gene uncertain. The CDR3 spans 19 residues. Per the germline V gene, CDR1 is MNHNY and CDR2 is SVGAGI (reference sequence). Trimming cost V 0 bases and J 5 bases, with 26 bases left between them. CDR3 in DNA: TGTGCCAGCAGTTACTCGAATGTTGGGATCCCCACCCCTCTCGACGAGCAGTACTTC. Residues: CASSYSNVGIPTPLDEQYF.

This clonotype has at least ten counts. The chain recombines TRBV11-2 with TRBJ1-1; possible D gene TRBD1, 5 bases. This CDR3 is built from 14 residues. The germline gives CDR1 SGHAT, CDR2 FQNNGV. V was trimmed by 0 bases and J by 6 bases, leaving 11 bases between them. CDR3 residues: CASSLEGVGAEAFF. CDR3 in DNA: TGTGCCAGCAGCTTAGAGGGGGTGGGGGCTGAAGCTTTCTTT.

This clonotype was seen many times. The V gene is TRBV11-2, the J gene TRBJ2-7, with 10 positions matching TRBD2. Germline assignment: CDR1 SGHAT and CDR2 FQNNGV. Germline trimming cut 3 bases from V and 12 bases from J; bases unmatched to any gene: 8. This CDR3 comprises 13 residues. The CDR3 bases are TGTGCCAGCAGCTTTGGGACTAGCGCTCTGTTGTACTTC. Protein product: CASSFGTSALLYF.

This clonotype was found many times. This chain's CDR3 is CASSLEPSTEAFF. CDR3 in DNA: TGCGCCAGCAGCTTAGAGCCGAGTACTGAAGCTTTCTTT. This chain connects TRBV5-1 to TRBJ1-1; no reliable D call. V lost 2 bases and J 5 bases, leaving 10 bases between the germline ends. This CDR3 spans 13 amino acids. The germline gives CDR1 SGHRS, CDR2 YFSETQ.

This clonotype came up many times. The chain combines TRBV5-1 with TRBJ2-1; 11 bases align to TRBD2. This CDR3 spans 16 amino acids. J was trimmed by 4 bases and V by 2 bases; bases with no gene match: 5. Germline lookup yields CDR1 SGHRS and CDR2 YFSETQ. CDR3 sequence: CASSFPSGGMYNEQFF. The CDR3 DNA is TGCGCCAGCAGCTTTCCTAGCGGGGGGATGTACAATGAGCAGTTCTTC.

This clonotype occurred many times. This sequence joins TRBV2 and TRBJ1-6, with D unresolved. CDR3 length: 13 amino acids. Deletions cut 1 base from V and 8 bases from J, with 6 bases between. Per germline, CDR1 SNHLY and CDR2 FYNNEI. CDR3 protein: CASSEVMYSPLHF. The CDR3 nucleotides are TGTGCCAGCAGTGAAGTTATGTATTCACCCCTCCACTTT.

This clonotype has ten or more counts. At one boundary the junction diverges from the germline segment, which might be a read error. CDR3 residues: CASSWGEGDVGVF. CDR3 DNA sequence: TGTGCCAGCAGCTGGGGGGAAGGGGACGTTGGGGTCTTT. The rearrangement joins TRBV5-6 to TRBJ2-3, with TRBD2 as a possible D gene (6 bases). This CDR3 comprises 13 residues. The germline V gene has CDR1 SGHDT and CDR2 YYEEEE. Looking up the rest from reference TRBV5-6 and TRBJ2-3 gives the full variable domain: DAGVTQSPTHLIKTRGQQVTLRCSPKSGHDTVSWYQQALGQGPQFIFQYYEEEERQRGNFPDRFSGHQFPNYSSELNVNALLLGDSALYLCASSWGEGDVGVFGPGTRLTVL.

The table lists this clonotype with many counts. The rearrangement uses TRBV3-1 and TRBJ2-3; D remains ambiguous. The CDR3 totals 14 residues. Trimming left V 3 bases short and J 1 base short, with 8 bases between. Per the germline V gene, CDR1 is LGHDT and CDR2 is YNNKEL (reference sequence). CDR3 residues: CASSHPSRTDTQYF. The CDR3 DNA sequence: TGTGCCAGCAGCCACCCGAGTCGCACAGATACGCAGTATTTT.